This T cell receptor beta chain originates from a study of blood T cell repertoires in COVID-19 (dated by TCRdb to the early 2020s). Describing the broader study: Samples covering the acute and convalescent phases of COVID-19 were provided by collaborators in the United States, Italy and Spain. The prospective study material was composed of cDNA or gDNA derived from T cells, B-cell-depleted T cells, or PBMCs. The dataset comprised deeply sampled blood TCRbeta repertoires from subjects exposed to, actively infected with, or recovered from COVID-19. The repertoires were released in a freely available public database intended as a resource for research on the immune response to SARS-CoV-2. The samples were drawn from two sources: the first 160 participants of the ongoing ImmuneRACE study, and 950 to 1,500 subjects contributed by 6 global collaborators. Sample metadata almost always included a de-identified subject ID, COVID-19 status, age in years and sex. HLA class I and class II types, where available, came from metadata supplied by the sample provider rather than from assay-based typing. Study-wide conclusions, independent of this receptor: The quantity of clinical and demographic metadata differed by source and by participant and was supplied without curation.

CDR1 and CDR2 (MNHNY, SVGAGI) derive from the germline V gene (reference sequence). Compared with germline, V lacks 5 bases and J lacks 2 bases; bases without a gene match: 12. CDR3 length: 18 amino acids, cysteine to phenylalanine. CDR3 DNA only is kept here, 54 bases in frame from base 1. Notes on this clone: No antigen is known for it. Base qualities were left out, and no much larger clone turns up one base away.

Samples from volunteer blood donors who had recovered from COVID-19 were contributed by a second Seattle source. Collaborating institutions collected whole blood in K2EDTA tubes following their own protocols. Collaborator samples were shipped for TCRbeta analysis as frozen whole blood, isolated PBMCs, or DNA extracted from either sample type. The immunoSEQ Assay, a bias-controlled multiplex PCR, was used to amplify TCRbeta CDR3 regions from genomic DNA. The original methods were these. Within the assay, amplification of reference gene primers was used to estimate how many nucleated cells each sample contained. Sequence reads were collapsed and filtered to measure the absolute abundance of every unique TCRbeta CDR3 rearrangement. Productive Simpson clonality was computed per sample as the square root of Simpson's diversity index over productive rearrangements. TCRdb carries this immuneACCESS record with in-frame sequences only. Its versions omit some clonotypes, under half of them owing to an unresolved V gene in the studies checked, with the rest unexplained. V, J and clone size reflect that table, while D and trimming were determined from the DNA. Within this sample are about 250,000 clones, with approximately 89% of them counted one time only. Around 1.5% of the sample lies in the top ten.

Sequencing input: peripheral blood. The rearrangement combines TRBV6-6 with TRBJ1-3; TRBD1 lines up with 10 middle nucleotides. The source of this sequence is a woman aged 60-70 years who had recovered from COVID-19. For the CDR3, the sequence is CASSRLPGQGFAGNTIYF. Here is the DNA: TGTGCCAGCAGTCGACTACCGGGACAGGGGTTCGCTGGAAACACCATATATTTT.